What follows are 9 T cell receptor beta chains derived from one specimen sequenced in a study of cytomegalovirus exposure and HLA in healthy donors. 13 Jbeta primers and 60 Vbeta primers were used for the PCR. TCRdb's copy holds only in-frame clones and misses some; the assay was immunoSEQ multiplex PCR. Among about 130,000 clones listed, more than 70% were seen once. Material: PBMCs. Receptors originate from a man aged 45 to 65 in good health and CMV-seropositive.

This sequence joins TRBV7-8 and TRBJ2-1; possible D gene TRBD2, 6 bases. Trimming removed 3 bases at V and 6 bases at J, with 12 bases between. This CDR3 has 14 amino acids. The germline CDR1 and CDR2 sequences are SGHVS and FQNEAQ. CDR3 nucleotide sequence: TGTGCCAGCAGCTTTAAGCGGGTGTCCAATGAGCAGTTCTTC. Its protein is CASSFKRVSNEQFF.

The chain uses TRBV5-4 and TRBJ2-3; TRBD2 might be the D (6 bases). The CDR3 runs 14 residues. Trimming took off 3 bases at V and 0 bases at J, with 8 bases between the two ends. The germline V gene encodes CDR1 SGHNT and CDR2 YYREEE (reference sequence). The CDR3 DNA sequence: TGTGCCAGCAGCTCGGGAGCTAGCACAGATACGCAGTATTTT. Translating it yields CASSSGASTDTQYF.

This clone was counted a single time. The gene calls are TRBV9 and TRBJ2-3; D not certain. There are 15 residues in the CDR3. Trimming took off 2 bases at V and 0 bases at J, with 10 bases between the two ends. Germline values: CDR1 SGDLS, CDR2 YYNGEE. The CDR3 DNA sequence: TGTGCCAGCAGCGTCCGAGGCAGTAGCACAGATACGCAGTATTTT. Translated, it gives CASSVRGSSTDTQYF.

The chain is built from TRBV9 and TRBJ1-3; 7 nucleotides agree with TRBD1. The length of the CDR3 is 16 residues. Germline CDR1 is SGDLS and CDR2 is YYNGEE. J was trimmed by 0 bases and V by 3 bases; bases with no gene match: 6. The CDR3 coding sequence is TGTGCCAGCAGCGGGACAGGTGATAGCTCTGGAAACACCATATATTTT. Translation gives CASSGTGDSSGNTIYF.

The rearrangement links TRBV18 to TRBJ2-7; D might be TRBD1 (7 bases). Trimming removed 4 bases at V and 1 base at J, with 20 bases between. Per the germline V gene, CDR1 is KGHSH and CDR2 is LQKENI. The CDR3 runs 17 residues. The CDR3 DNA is TGTGCCAGCTCACGCATCGACCGCGGGACAGTATCCTACGAGCAGTACTTC. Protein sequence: CASSRIDRGTVSYEQYF.

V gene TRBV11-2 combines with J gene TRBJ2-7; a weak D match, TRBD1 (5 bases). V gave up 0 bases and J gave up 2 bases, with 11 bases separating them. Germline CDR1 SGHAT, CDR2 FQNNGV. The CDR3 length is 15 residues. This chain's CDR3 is CASSLEQVPPYEQYF. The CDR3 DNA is TGTGCCAGCAGCTTAGAACAGGTCCCTCCCTACGAGCAGTACTTC.

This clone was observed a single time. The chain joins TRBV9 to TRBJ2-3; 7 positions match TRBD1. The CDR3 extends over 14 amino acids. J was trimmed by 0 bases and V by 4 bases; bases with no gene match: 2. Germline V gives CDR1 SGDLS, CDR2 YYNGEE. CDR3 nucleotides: TGTGCCAGCAGCCCGGACAGGAGCACAGATACGCAGTATTTT. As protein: CASSPDRSTDTQYF.

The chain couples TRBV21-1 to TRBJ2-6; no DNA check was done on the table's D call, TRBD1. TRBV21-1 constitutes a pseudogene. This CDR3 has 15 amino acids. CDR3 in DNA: TGTGCCAGAACAGGGGAGATCTCTGGGGCCAACGTCCTGACTTTC. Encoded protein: CARTGEISGANVLTF.

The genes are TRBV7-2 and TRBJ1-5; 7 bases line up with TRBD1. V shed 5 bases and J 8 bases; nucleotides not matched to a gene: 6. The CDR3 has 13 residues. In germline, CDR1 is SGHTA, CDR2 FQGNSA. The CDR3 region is CASSADRFEPQHF. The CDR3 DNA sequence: TGTGCCAGCAGCGCGGACAGGTTTGAGCCCCAGCATTTT.